This TCR beta chain comes out of a study of cytomegalovirus exposure and HLA in healthy donors (dated by TCRdb to about 2017). Regarding the study in general: An earlier analysis of more than 550 of the donors reported 276 Gb of sequence data and around 120 million unique TCR beta sequences obtained from approximately 180 million T cells. HLA typing covered class I and class II loci at four-digit resolution. Of the roughly 400 genotyped donors, around 81% fell in the genetic ancestry cluster associated with self-reported Caucasian donors. In an earlier analysis of more than 550 of the donors, high-throughput TCR beta sequencing was used to judge whether each TCR beta V gene segment behaved as functional or pseudogenic. Using immunosequencing, the study profiled T cell repertoires from around 680 subjects and related those repertoires to cytomegalovirus serostatus. Roughly five DR-DQ haplotypes were handled as single units for association and clustering because linkage in the cohort was strong. Roughly 320 gigabases of sequencing data and approximately 92 million unique TCR sequences made up an early release that covered about 640 HLA-typed donors. A later analysis re-examined previously published TCR beta repertoires from around 670 donors and added high-resolution HLA genotyping to investigate patterns of TCR occurrence. All discovery cohort repertoires had been generated using a single sequencing platform. Donor age, sex, ethnicity and CMV serostatus were compiled together with the repertoire data. To predict cytomegalovirus infection status, the study brought together high-throughput TCR immunosequencing, statistical association of individual TCRs with disease status, and machine learning. A separate validation cohort of 100 to 150 different subjects was used in addition to the roughly 700-subject first cohort. Among some 400 genotyped donors of the cohort, an average of roughly 240,000 unique TCR beta nucleotide sequences were sequenced per donor, around 20% of them non-productive. In a later genetic analysis, genome-wide SNP genotypes for about 65% of the 666 donors were used, and that subset was treated as a discovery cohort. The aim of the study was to test whether cataloging public T cell receptors could identify signatures of past pathogen exposure. Rather than using new phenotypic data, the later analysis identified candidate immune exposures from TCR beta sequences and from how often those sequences occurred across donors. The number of typed donors differed by locus: roughly 620-640 for A, B, C, DRB1 and DQB1; some 500 for DQA1; roughly 600 for DPA1; and about 450 for DPB1.

For this clone: Its target antigen remains unknown. No much larger clone exists at a distance of one base, and base qualities are not known.

The germline V gene encodes CDR1 MNHEY and CDR2 SMNVEV (reference sequence). Between the V and J ends, shortened by 2 bases and 3 bases respectively, the junction contains 7 bases. The CDR3 contains 13 residues, cysteine and phenylalanine counted. The DNA shown is the 39-base CDR3, in frame from base 1. To prepare the library, the immunoSEQ multiplex PCR assay was applied. A mixture of 60 forward primers for TCR Vbeta segments and 13 reverse primers for TCR Jbeta segments was used in the multiplex PCR. Amplification of the CDR3 region of rearranged TCR beta genes was performed with a multiplex PCR assay on genomic DNA. On the Illumina HiSeq System, the amplified TCR beta libraries were sequenced as 87-base-pair reads. On the study's bioinformatics: In a later analysis, roughly 80 million unique TCR beta chains were counted across the approximately 670 repertoires, and roughly 11 million of these chains were shared by at least two donors. Raw reads were error-corrected and collapsed into unique sequences by a nearest-neighbor algorithm in which closely related sequences were merged to remove PCR and sequencing errors. CDR3 sequences were aligned to IMGT reference sequences to assign V, D and J gene segments. For a sequence to be retained, a match of at least six nucleotides was required to both a V gene segment and a J gene segment. A rearrangement was called productive if the CDR3 had no stop codons and remained in frame with V and J, and every other rearrangement was called non-productive. Following IMGT convention, CDR3 was defined as the stretch from the second conserved V-encoded cysteine to the conserved J-encoded phenylalanine. The earlier analysis of about 500 of the donors excluded sequences that lacked an unambiguous match to a single V gene segment. In an earlier analysis of almost 600 of the donors, a V segment was called functional when productive rearrangements were above 56.7%, and segregating when the standard deviation between donors exceeded 5%. A statistical classification framework was built for diagnosing cytomegalovirus status from the catalog of TCR beta chain sequences. In a later analysis, TCR nucleotide sequences were compared against IMGT/GENE-DB human TR gene sequences so that V and J genes could be assigned. In a later analysis, CDR3 sequences and most-parsimonious VDJ recombination scenarios were assigned using the TCRdist pipeline. A later analysis defined each TCR beta chain by its CDR3 amino acid sequence plus V-gene family, and excluded reads lacking a unique V-gene family. In a later analysis, around 650 highly shared, low-generation-probability nucleotide sequences were removed to address suspected cross-contamination and a sequencing artifact. In a later analysis, a clonal expansion index was calculated for each public chain from normalized within-repertoire ranks of inferred template counts. In a later analysis, generation probabilities were computed with a VDJ recombination model fitted to out-of-frame rearrangements, and the resulting probabilities were checked against IGoR. A later analysis scored TCR-TCR, TCR-HLA and TCR-CMV co-occurrence with hypergeometric tests, applying a repertoire-size bias correction to TCR pairs. In a later analysis, false discovery rates were estimated by permuting HLA or CMV assignments 20 times. In a later analysis, co-occurring TCRs were grouped with DBSCAN, and TCRdist sequence similarity was added when clustering was performed within HLA-allele-positive subsets. Co-occurrence clustering excluded repertoires with fewer than 30,000 or more than 120,000 public chains, plus five with anomalous nucleotide sharing. The table comes from immuneACCESS by way of TCRdb, which keeps in-frame sequences with V and J called. Part of the clones is missing from these tables; in studies checked, under half for an unresolved V gene and the rest for unknown reasons. From that table come the V and J calls and clone size; the DNA was used to work out D and trimming. This sample gives over 90,000 clones in total; 70% to 80% of them show up just once. Jointly, the top ten make up 19% of the sample.

The cohort consisted of 650 to 850 healthy bone marrow donors. At the time of sampling, all cohort members were nominally healthy, though unrecorded immune exposures were likely present. The donor tested CMV seropositive, placing the donor among the approximately 290 seropositive members of the cohort. Each donor provided a peripheral blood sample, and peripheral blood mononuclear cells were used for TCR beta sequencing. Genomic DNA extraction from the blood cell samples was performed with the Qiagen DNeasy Blood Extraction Kit. The paper as a whole reports these results and caveats: The earlier analysis of approximately 540 of the donors excluded fewer than 20 rarely observed V segments, including chromosome 9 orphons, because counts were too low. Across donors, most TCR sequences were observed very rarely, whereas some public TCRs were present in many individuals. In a later analysis, around 17,000 TCR beta sequences were associated with specific HLA alleles at a false discovery rate of 0.05. In a later analysis, the rate of TCR association differed among HLA loci, with DRB1 alleles having the most associated TCRs and HLA-C alleles having the fewest. A later genetic analysis associated a missense DCLRE1C variant with V-gene and J-gene trimming of TCR beta chains, and an independent cohort replicated the association. Because some donors lacked HLA typing at each locus, the association tests relied only on the typed subset. Presence/absence analyses assumed roughly uniform sequencing depth across donors, an assumption that may not hold. Broadly in line with IMGT annotations, most TCR beta V segments showed up in productive rearrangements about 87% or about 30% of the time in an earlier analysis of a few hundred of the donors. Strong co-occurrence of HLA alleles, especially DR and DQ, made assigning TCR associations to individual alleles difficult. The authors suggested that the approach could potentially be generalized to other disease states and immunological phenotypes. Correlated functional status among segregating V segments might be attributable to linkage disequilibrium, but an unknown experimental factor could not be ruled out. CMV serostatus was the only immune exposure information available for the cohort. Three of the identified cytomegalovirus-associated TCR beta chains were confirmed in vitro to be specific for cytomegalovirus antigens. In a later analysis, HLA-associated TCR beta chains were found to be more clonally expanded and to have lower generation probabilities than equally common non-associated chains. Cytomegalovirus status was reported to be diagnosed by the classifier with high specificity and sensitivity in both the original and validation cohorts. In a later analysis, most CMV-associated TCR beta chains were found to appear HLA-restricted, with HLA associations seemingly driven largely by CMV exposure. A further reported finding was that TCR beta sequences accurately predicted the HLA-A and HLA-B alleles for most subjects in the first cohort. A later genetic analysis reported fewer N-insertions in productive TCRs among donors in an Asian-associated ancestry cluster than the roughly 670-donor mean. The cohort was sequenced for TCR beta chains only, and without alpha or paired-chain data the features that could be detected were limited. A later analysis reported that several top co-occurrence clusters appeared linked to parvovirus B19, influenza, CMV and Epstein-Barr virus. Some IMGT-functional V segments, including TRBV6-2 and TRBV6-3, could not be told apart with the 87-base-pair reads, so those segments were excluded. A cluster of highly shared sequence variants was judged likely to represent a technical artifact of the sequencing pipeline. The study listed 150 to 200 TCR beta chains as associated with cytomegalovirus.

This receptor chain uses TRBV27 and TRBJ1-2, with the D gene uncertain. The source of this sequence is a woman in her fifties or sixties in good health and CMV-seropositive. The sample comprised PBMCs. The CDR3 amino acid sequence is: CASSLSGDYGYTF. The nucleotide sequence reads as follows: TGTGCCAGCAGTTTAAGCGGGGACTATGGCTACACCTTC.